This T cell receptor (beta chain) was recorded in a study of shared clonotypes between healthy human individuals. This CDR3 spans 14 amino acids. Germline-derived CDR1 and CDR2 are SGHRS and YFSETQ. The V end lost 2 bases, the J end lost 4 bases, and 12 bases lay between the germline ends. Clones were read by immunoSEQ multiplex PCR, and TCRdb kept only the in-frame ones, dropping some. Of some 2.3 million clones listed, more than 80% were seen once; the top ten hold 0.35% to 0.5%. Sequenced: naive CD4+ T cells from PBMCs. Subset in this sample: CD45RA+ positively selected. The rearrangement links TRBV5-1 to TRBJ1-2; possible D gene TRBD1, 5 bases. The receptor comes from a man younger than 35 in good health. Some clones in this sample may be carry-over from other donors' samples. CDR3 DNA sequence: TGCGCCAGCAGCTTAACCCCAGGGACCTATGGCTACACCTTC. As protein: CASSLTPGTYGYTF.